This T cell receptor (beta chain) is drawn from a study of blood T cells in healthy people across ages. Primed by a sample-barcoded 5' primer and a J-beta primer mix, a second PCR proceeded for 7 to 11 cycles. TCRdb reanalysed the 5' RACE reads using MiXCR and keeps one entry per CDR3 protein. The table lists 650,000 to 950,000 distinct CDR3 sequences, 44% of them singletons. Caucasian individuals from Russia who were healthy and aged 6 to 90 acted as donors. This clonotype was found a few times. Its antigen is unidentified. CDR3 length equals 14 residues. After removal of 5 bases from V and 7 bases from J, the junction contained 11 bases not matched to a gene. Germline-derived CDR1 and CDR2 are SGHTA and FQGNSA. General study points: Versus aged donors, long-lived donors had higher diversity and more naive CD4+ cells.

Sequences were obtained from blood. The chain combines TRBV7-2 with TRBJ2-7; 7 bases are shared with TRBD1. The TCR comes from a man aged 60 to 75 in good health. The CDR3 DNA reads TGTGCCAGCAGCGTTGCAACACAGGGGCGTGAGCAGTACTTC. Its translation: CASSVATQGREQYF.